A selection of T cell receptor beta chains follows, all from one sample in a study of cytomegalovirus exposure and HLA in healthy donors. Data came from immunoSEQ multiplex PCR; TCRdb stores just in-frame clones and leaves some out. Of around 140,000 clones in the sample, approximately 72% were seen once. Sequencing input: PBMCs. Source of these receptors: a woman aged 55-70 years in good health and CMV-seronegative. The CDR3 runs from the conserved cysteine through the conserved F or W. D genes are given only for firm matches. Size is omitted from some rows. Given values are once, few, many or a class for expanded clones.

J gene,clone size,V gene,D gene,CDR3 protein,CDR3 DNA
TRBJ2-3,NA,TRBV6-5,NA,CASRGEFTDTQYF,TGTGCCAGCCGCGGGGAGTTCACAGATACGCAGTATTTT
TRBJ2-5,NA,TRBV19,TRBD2,CAVSSIAGQGETQYF,TGTGCCGTTAGCTCAATAGCGGGGCAGGGAGAGACCCAGTACTTC
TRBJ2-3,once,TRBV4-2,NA,CASSQDPVADTDTQYF,TGTGCCAGCAGCCAAGATCCGGTAGCCGACACAGATACGCAGTATTTT
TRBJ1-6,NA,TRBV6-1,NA,CATISTFYNSPLHF,TGTGCGACAATCTCGACATTCTATAATTCACCCCTCCACTTT
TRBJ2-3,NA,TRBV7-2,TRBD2,CASSLSGGGVGDTQYF,TGTGCCAGCAGCTTAAGTGGCGGGGGGGTTGGAGATACGCAGTATTTT
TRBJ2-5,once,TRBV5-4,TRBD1,CASSRGTGEETQYF,TGTGCCAGCAGCCGAGGGACAGGGGAAGAGACCCAGTACTTC
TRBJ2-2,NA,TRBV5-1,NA,CASSLWRTGELFF,TGCGCCAGCAGCTTGTGGAGAACCGGGGAGCTGTTTTTT
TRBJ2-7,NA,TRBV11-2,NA,CASTRDTGTEEQYF,TGTGCCAGCACACGGGACACCGGGACGGAAGAGCAGTACTTC
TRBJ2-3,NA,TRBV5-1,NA,CASSLGGSTDTQYF,TGCGCCAGCAGCTTGGGAGGGAGCACAGATACGCAGTATTTT
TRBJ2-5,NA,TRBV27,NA,CASRRNREREETQYF,TGTGCCAGCAGACGAAACAGGGAAAGGGAAGAGACCCAGTACTTC
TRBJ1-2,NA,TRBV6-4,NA,CASSEEGGHGYTF,TGTGCCAGCAGTGAAGAGGGCGGCCATGGCTACACCTTC
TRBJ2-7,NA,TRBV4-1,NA,CASSQVLGTHQVFQYEQYF,TGCGCCAGCAGCCAAGTTTTAGGAACCCACCAGGTATTTCAGTACGAGCAGTACTTC
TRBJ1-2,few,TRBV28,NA,CASGDVRLQGQLGGYTF,TGTGCCAGCGGCGATGTTCGACTGCAGGGGCAGTTGGGTGGCTACACCTTC
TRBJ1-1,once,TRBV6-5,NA,CATSDTGGTEAFF,TGTGCCACCTCAGACACGGGGGGGACTGAAGCTTTCTTT
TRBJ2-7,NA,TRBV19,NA,CASSRPGEQYF,TGTGCCAGTAGTCGTCCCGGGGAGCAGTACTTC
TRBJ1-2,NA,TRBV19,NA,CASSQGWTYGYTF,TGTGCCAGTAGCCAGGGATGGACCTATGGCTACACCTTC
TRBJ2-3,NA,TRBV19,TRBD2,CASSSLAGQDTQYF,TGTGCCAGTAGTAGTCTAGCGGGCCAAGATACGCAGTATTTT
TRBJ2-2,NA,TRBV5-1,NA,CASSLSDPRAGELFF,TGCGCCAGCAGCTTGAGTGACCCCAGGGCCGGGGAGCTGTTTTTT
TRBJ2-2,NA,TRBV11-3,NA,CASSPTGNTGELFF,TGTGCCAGCAGCCCCACAGGGAACACCGGGGAGCTGTTTTTT
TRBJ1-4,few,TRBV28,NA,CASSLAGGATNEKLFF,TGTGCCAGCAGTTTGGCCGGGGGTGCAACTAATGAAAAACTGTTTTTT
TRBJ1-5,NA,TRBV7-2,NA,CASSPHGGASNQPQHF,TGTGCCAGCAGCCCTCATGGGGGGGCTAGCAATCAGCCCCAGCATTTT
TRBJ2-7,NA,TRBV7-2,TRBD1,CASSLVQGVGEQYF,TGTGCCAGCAGCTTAGTGCAGGGGGTGGGCGAGCAGTACTTC
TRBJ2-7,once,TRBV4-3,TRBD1,CASSTRQGTYEQYF,TGCGCCAGCAGCACCCGACAGGGTACCTACGAGCAGTACTTC
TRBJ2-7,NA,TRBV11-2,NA,CASSLDPTYEQYF,TGTGCCAGCAGCTTAGATCCCACCTACGAGCAGTACTTC
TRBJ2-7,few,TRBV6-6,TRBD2,CASSSRGGSDEQYF,TGTGCCAGCAGTTCCCGGGGGGGATCCGACGAGCAGTACTTC
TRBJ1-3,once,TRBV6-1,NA,CASTQGSFPGNTIYF,TGTGCCAGCACTCAGGGGTCATTTCCTGGAAACACCATATATTTT